Below are 21 T cell receptor beta chains sequenced from a single sample in a study of OX40 agonist ivuxolimab in advanced cancers. The repertoire was sequenced with immunoSEQ multiplex PCR; TCRdb's copy has only in-frame clones and lacks some. This sample has roughly 76,000 clones, with 85% to 90% found just once. Sequenced material: CD4+ or CD8+ T cells sorted from blood, taken in a trial of the OX40 agonist ivuxolimab. These TCRs come from an adult with an advanced solid tumor such as melanoma, head and neck, liver or kidney cancer.

V is TRBV18 and J is TRBJ1-2; a possible D gene is TRBD1 (6 bases). V was shortened by 8 bases and J by 2 bases, with 18 bases between the two germline ends. This CDR3 has 15 amino acids. Germline loops: CDR1 KGHSH, CDR2 LQKENI. The CDR3, as DNA: TGTGCCAGCACGAACATAAAAACAGGGAACTATGGCTACACCTTC. Translated, it gives CASTNIKTGNYGYTF.

This clone turned up a few times. This chain connects TRBV6-1 to TRBJ1-4; the D is unclear. There are 15 residues in the CDR3. Trimming removed 6 bases at V and 3 bases at J, with 14 bases between. CDR1 MNHNS and CDR2 SASEGT come from the germline V gene. The CDR3 spells CASRPPQVSNEKLFF. The DNA for the CDR3 is TGTGCCAGCAGACCCCCGCAGGTCTCTAATGAAAAACTGTTTTTT.

The rearrangement uses TRBV7-2 and TRBJ2-5; D may be TRBD1 or TRBD2 (6 bases each). V was clipped by 3 bases and J by 7 bases, with 18 bases between them. The germline V gene encodes CDR1 SGHTA and CDR2 FQGNSA. The CDR3 loop spans 15 amino acids. The CDR3 reads CASSLTGGPTGTQYF. The CDR3 nucleotides are TGTGCCAGCAGCTTGACTGGGGGGCCCACAGGGACCCAGTACTTC.

This sequence joins TRBV5-1 and TRBJ2-5, with D maybe TRBD2 (5 bases). The V gene lost 2 bases and the J gene lost 1 base, with 12 bases spanning the gap. This CDR3 region has 15 residues. Germline V gene data show CDR1 as SGHRS and CDR2 as YFSETQ. CDR3 DNA sequence: TGCGCCAGCAGCTTTGGGTCGGGGTCCCAAGAGACCCAGTACTTC. This gives the protein CASSFGSGSQETQYF. The whole variable domain, filled in from reference TRBV5-1 and TRBJ2-5, reads KAGVTQTPRYLIKTRGQQVTLSCSPISGHRSVSWYQQTPGQGLQFLFEYFSETQRNKGNFPGRFSGRQFSNSRSEMNVSTLELGDSALYLCASSFGSGSQETQYFGPGTRLLVL.

This clone occurred once. V gene TRBV6-4 combines with J gene TRBJ1-2, with unresolved D. The CDR3 is 14 amino acids. Trimming removed 3 bases at V and 4 bases at J, with 12 bases between. Looked up from germline, CDR1 is MRHNA and CDR2 is SNTAGT. The chain's CDR3 is CASSERPTSYGYTF. DNA of the CDR3: TGTGCCAGCAGTGAGAGACCAACGTCCTATGGCTACACCTTC.

The chain is built from TRBV7-2 and TRBJ1-3; the D gene is possibly TRBD1 (5 bases). CDR1 is SGHTA and CDR2 is FQGNSA in the germline V gene. CDR3 length equals 16 residues. V was pared by 1 base and J by 7 bases, with 17 bases between. The CDR3 loop reads CASSLVMGRGGNTIYF. CDR3 in DNA: TGTGCCAGCAGCTTAGTAATGGGGCGCGGCGGGAACACCATATATTTT. Looking up the rest from reference TRBV7-2 and TRBJ1-3 gives the full variable domain: GAGVSQSPSNKVTEKGKDVELRCDPISGHTALYWYRQSLGQGLEFLIYFQGNSAPDKSGLPSDRFSAERTGGSVSTLTIQRTQQEDSAVYLCASSLVMGRGGNTIYFGEGSWLTVV.

The rearrangement joins TRBV2 to TRBJ2-2; no firm D call. This CDR3 region has 16 residues. Trimming pared 7 bases from V and 0 bases from J, leaving 15 bases between. Germline CDR1 reads SNHLY; CDR2 reads FYNNEI. CDR3 in amino acids: CASIKYSRPNTGELFF. The CDR3 region has the DNA TGTGCCAGCATAAAATACTCCCGGCCGAACACCGGGGAGCTGTTTTTT.

Details on this clone: An end of the junction differs from the germline gene, which may be a read error. Other DNA sequences in this specimen translate into the identical CDR3. J is TRBJ1-6 and V is TRBV11-2; D not certain. The CDR3 runs 14 residues. Germline values: CDR1 SGHAT, CDR2 FQNNGV. The CDR3 sequence is CASSRLTTPARVYF. In DNA form, the CDR3 reads TGTGCCAGCAGTAGGCTTACCACGCCCGCCCGGGTCTACTTT. The whole variable domain, remainder taken from reference TRBV11-2 and TRBJ1-6, is EAGVAQSPRYKIIEKRQSVAFWCNPISGHATLYWYQQILGQGPKLLIQFQNNGVVDDSQLPKDRFSAERLKGVDSTLKIQPAKLEDSAVYLCASSRLTTPARVYFGNGTRLTVT.

The CDR3 bases are TGTGCCAGCAGGGGAGTGTGGGGGGCGCTTTCTGAAGCTTTCTTT. Encoded protein: CASRGVWGALSEAFF. The rearrangement joins TRBV7-2 to TRBJ1-1; D is perhaps TRBD1 (6 bases). The CDR3 totals 15 residues. Per the germline V gene, CDR1 is SGHTA and CDR2 is FQGNSA. V was shortened by 6 bases and J by 6 bases, with 20 bases between the two germline ends.

This clone was picked up one time. The rearrangement links TRBV7-8 to TRBJ1-2, with D possibly being TRBD1 (6 bases). The CDR3 length is 13 residues. V gave up 1 base and J gave up 5 bases, with 8 bases separating them. CDR1 SGHVS and CDR2 FQNEAQ come from the germline V gene. CDR3 nucleotides: TGTGCCAGCAGCTTAGGAGGGGGATATGGCTACACCTTC. It codes for CASSLGGGYGYTF. The full variable domain, in which reference TRBV7-8 and TRBJ1-2 provide the parts outside the CDR3, is GAGVSQSPRYKVAKRGQDVALRCDPISGHVSLFWYQQALGQGPEFLTYFQNEAQLDKSGLPSDRFFAERPEGSVSTLKIQRTQQEDSAVYLCASSLGGGYGYTFGSGTRLTVV.

Only one count was recorded for this clone. The rearrangement joins TRBV5-1 to TRBJ2-7, with 7 bases that match TRBD1. V was pared by 0 bases and J by 5 bases, with 8 bases of the junction left unmatched. There are 15 residues in the CDR3. Germline V CDR1 and CDR2: SGHRS, YFSETQ. DNA for the CDR3: TGCGCCAGCAGCTTGGTGAACAGGGGAAGTGACGAGCAGTACTTC. Its protein product is CASSLVNRGSDEQYF.

The V call is TRBV7-9, the J call TRBJ1-2, with 8 bases matching TRBD1. J gave up 1 base and V 5 bases, and 6 bases lay outside the gene matches. Germline loops: CDR1 SEHNR, CDR2 FQNEAQ (reference sequence). This CDR3 has 15 residues. The CDR3 DNA reads TGTGCCAGCAGCCCTTGGGACAGGCATAACTATGGCTACACCTTC. This sequence encodes CASSPWDRHNYGYTF.

The chain combines TRBV5-5 with TRBJ2-3, with 13 nucleotides matching TRBD2. Germline-derived CDR1 and CDR2 are SGHKS and YYEKEE (reference sequence). V shed 4 bases and J 13 bases; nucleotides not matched to a gene: 15. The CDR3 sequence is 16 residues long. CDR3 in amino acids: CASSPAGLAGPNVEYF. The CDR3 region has the DNA TGTGCCAGCAGCCCGGCGGGACTAGCGGGGCCCAATGTGGAGTATTTT.

This chain joins TRBV19 and TRBJ2-2, with 8 bases matching TRBD1. The CDR3 has 14 amino acids. Trimming removed 2 bases from V and 4 bases from J; junction bases left unmatched: 0. The V gene's germline CDR1 is LNHDA and CDR2 SQIVND (reference sequence). CDR3 in amino acids: CASSITGGTGELFF. In DNA form, the CDR3 reads TGTGCCAGTAGTATAACAGGGGGCACCGGGGAGCTGTTTTTT. The variable domain in full, with the rest retrieved from reference TRBV19 and TRBJ2-2, is DGGITQSPKYLFRKEGQNVTLSCEQNLNHDAMYWYRQDPGQGLRLIYYSQIVNDFQKGDIAEGYSVSREKKESFPLTVTSAQKNPTAFYLCASSITGGTGELFFGEGSRLTVL.

The rearrangement links TRBV5-1 to TRBJ1-4, with D tentatively TRBD1 (5 bases). V was cut by 2 bases and J by 2 bases, with 10 bases left in between. The CDR3 runs to 15 residues. The germline gives CDR1 SGHRS, CDR2 YFSETQ. The CDR3 nucleotides are TGCGCCAGCAGCTTTAAGGGACTGACTAATGAAAAACTGTTTTTT. Residues: CASSFKGLTNEKLFF.

The chain uses TRBV19 and TRBJ1-6; 10 bases line up with TRBD1. This CDR3 contains 16 residues. Germline V gives CDR1 LNHDA, CDR2 SQIVND (reference sequence). V gave up 4 bases and J gave up 7 bases; unmatched junction bases: 7. The CDR3 reads CASSTRDRGWNSPLHF. The CDR3 DNA reads as TGTGCCAGTAGTACCCGGGACAGGGGATGGAATTCACCCCTCCACTTT.

This clone has just a few counts. This sequence joins TRBV18 and TRBJ1-3, with a tentative D call TRBD1 (5 bases). CDR3 length: 15 residues. V was cut by 3 bases and J by 4 bases, with 13 bases left in between. The germline CDR1 and CDR2 sequences are KGHSH and LQKENI. The CDR3 loop reads CASSPGQGGGNTIYF. The CDR3 bases are TGTGCCAGCTCACCGGGGCAGGGCGGCGGAAACACCATATATTTT.

This chain connects TRBV5-4 to TRBJ2-7, with D possibly being TRBD1 or TRBD2 (5 bases each). Looked up from germline, CDR1 is SGHNT and CDR2 is YYREEE (reference sequence). CDR3 length equals 14 residues. V lost 2 bases and J lost 3, with 12 bases in between. The CDR3 nucleotides are TGTGCCAGCAGCTTACCTGGGACGATCTACGAGCAGTACTTC. Amino acids: CASSLPGTIYEQYF.

The chain combines TRBV11-3 with TRBJ1-3; D is undetermined. Deletions cut 5 bases from V and 0 bases from J, with 20 bases between. Germline CDR1 is SGHNT and CDR2 is YENEEA. The CDR3 runs to 18 residues. CDR3 nucleotide sequence: TGTGCCAGCAGCCGTAGCAAGTGGGGAGTCGTCTCTGGAAACACCATATATTTT. This translates into CASSRSKWGVVSGNTIYF.

The chain couples TRBV5-1 to TRBJ1-1; 11 nucleotides line up with TRBD1. Germline V gene lookup returns CDR1 SGHRS and CDR2 YFSETQ. J was trimmed by 5 bases and V by 6 bases; bases with no gene match: 9. The CDR3 loop spans 15 amino acids. CDR3 coding DNA: TGCGCCAGCACCCTGGGGACAGGGGGAATGACTGAAGCTTTCTTT. Translating it yields CASTLGTGGMTEAFF.

This chain joins TRBV5-1 and TRBJ2-3; D may match TRBD1 or TRBD2 (5 bases each). Germline V gives CDR1 SGHRS, CDR2 YFSETQ. Deletions cut 2 bases from V and 1 base from J, with 26 bases between. CDR3 length equals 20 residues. CDR3 sequence (DNA): TGCGCCAGCAGCTTTCTCTCCCCGGGACGGCCGTTAACCCGCACAGATACGCAGTATTTT. Protein sequence: CASSFLSPGRPLTRTDTQYF.